The entry below describes one TCR beta chain. Its cognate antigen has yet to be identified. No base quality information exists; no much larger clone differs at one position. The collaborating institutions used their own protocols to collect whole blood in K2EDTA tubes. For TCRbeta analysis, collaborators shipped samples in one of three forms: frozen whole blood, isolated PBMCs, or DNA extracted from either of those sample types. The germline V gene (reference sequence) supplies CDR1 GTSNPN and CDR2 SVGIG. From cysteine to phenylalanine, the CDR3 is 13 amino acids long. CDR3 DNA is the only sequence kept; it has 39 bases, read in frame from the first base. Trimming leaves V shorter by 3 bases and J shorter by 3 bases, with the junction holding 4 bases beyond the gene matches. The data were obtained in a study of blood T cell repertoires in COVID-19 (dated by TCRdb to about 2020). Turning to the overall study: Samples from collaborators originated in the United States, Italy and Spain and spanned both the acute and convalescent phases of COVID-19. The prospective study material was composed of cDNA or gDNA derived from T cells, B-cell-depleted T cells, or PBMCs. The dataset comprised deeply sampled blood TCRbeta repertoires from subjects exposed to, actively infected with, or recovered from COVID-19. The repertoires were released in a freely available public database meant as a resource for research on the immune response to SARS-CoV-2. Samples came from the ongoing ImmuneRACE study (first 160 participants) plus 1,254 subjects from 6 global collaborators. Sample metadata almost always included a de-identified subject ID, COVID-19 status, age in years and sex. Where available, HLA class I and class II types were taken from metadata supplied by the sample provider and were not determined by assay-based typing.

The research as a whole found: The quantity of clinical and demographic metadata differed by source and by participant and was supplied without curation.

TCRbeta CDR3 regions were amplified from genomic DNA by means of the immunoSEQ Assay, a bias-controlled multiplex PCR. In the authors' own workflow: The number of nucleated cells in each sample was estimated by amplification of reference gene primers within the assay. Sequence reads were collapsed and filtered to measure the absolute abundance of every unique TCRbeta CDR3 rearrangement. Productive Simpson clonality was computed per sample as the square root of Simpson's diversity index over productive rearrangements. TCRdb carries this immuneACCESS record with in-frame sequences only. Its versions omit some clonotypes, under half of them owing to an unresolved V gene in the studies checked, with the rest unexplained. The DNA gave D and trimming, while V, J and clone size come from that table. In this sample the table shows some 530,000 clones, approximately 85% of which occur a single time. 3% to 4% of the sample is taken by the ten largest.

In this chain, TRBV30 is recombined with TRBJ2-7; 8 nucleotides in the junction match TRBD1. Sequenced sample: peripheral blood. This TCR derives from a human donor in a cohort sampled during active COVID-19. The CDR3 corresponds to CAWRDRGFYEQYF. Here is the DNA: TGTGCCTGGAGAGACAGGGGTTTCTACGAGCAGTACTTC.